This note documents a single T cell receptor (beta chain) sequence. It lacks a known antigen. No base-level quality is on record; no much larger clone is a single base apart. Each clonotype received, on average, roughly 9.6x coverage in deep resolution sequencing performed on a MiSeq, where the target depth lay between 1 in 1 million and 1 in 200,000 T cells. The immunoSEQ hsTCRB Kit was used to generate TCR beta libraries. From the authors' description of their analysis: The data were analyzed with ImmunoSEQ Analyzer and ImmunoSEQ Data Assistant, and V, D and J gene assignments followed IMGT definitions. Clonality, which ranges from 0 to 1, was calculated by subtracting the normalized Shannon entropy of productive rearrangement frequencies from one. Public clonotype analysis was restricted to overrepresented clonotypes comprising at least 0.05% of each patient's repertoire. Roughly 13 repertoires from age-matched healthy donors, obtained from immuneACCESS, served as clonality controls. TCRdb re-hosts the immuneACCESS table, in-frame sequences only. Its copies lack some clones; in the studies checked, an unresolved V gene accounts for under half of them, and the cause for the rest is not known. V, J and clone size are those of that table, while D and trimming were read from the DNA. This sample gives 120,000 to 150,000 clones in total; 85% to 95% of them show up just once. Jointly, the top ten make up 9.5% to 14% of the sample.

This specimen's time point label, interpreted: roughly 12 months on ibrutinib. For TCR beta library preparation, approximately 2 micrograms of genomic DNA were isolated from cryopreserved PBMCs. High-throughput TCR beta sequencing was performed on longitudinal blood samples from CLL patients receiving ibrutinib monotherapy. The patients took part in an open-label, single-center phase 2 trial of ibrutinib monotherapy. V is reduced by 3 bases and J by 0 bases, leaving a spacing of 12 bases between them. Per the germline V gene, SGDLS is the CDR1 and YYNGEE is the CDR2. The CDR3 holds 15 amino acids from the cysteine to the phenylalanine. Just CDR3 DNA is preserved here, 45 bases in frame from base 1. The data derive from a study of cytotoxic CD8 clonotypes in ibrutinib-treated CLL (dated by TCRdb to the early 2020s). The study in broad terms: The cohort was composed of about 10 relapsed/refractory and about 15 treatment-naive patients; IGHV unmutated status was identified in around 17 patients. Responses were partial in some 24 patients and complete in 2; after median 68 months follow-up, about 14 stayed in remission and about twelve progressed. Response samples were taken after a median of 12 months on treatment, ranging from roughly 6 to 36 months. On average, each sample yielded hundreds of thousands of productive templates and about 94,000 productive rearrangements. Longitudinal samples were available for about 30% of the roughly 90 trial participants. Cryopreserved peripheral blood mononuclear cells were obtained before treatment, at response, and at either sustained remission or disease progression. All remission and progressive disease samples were collected while patients were still receiving ibrutinib.

On the study overall, not on this receptor specifically: Public clonotypes were rare and either shrank or stayed stable during treatment, and the rise in clonality at ibrutinib response reflected expansion of private clonotypes. Sustained-remission and progressing patients did not have matched sampling times, and lymph node repertoires were not examined. An increase in clonality was observed at ibrutinib response, with clonality remaining stable during sustained remission and falling back toward baseline at progression. Baseline clonality was found to be higher than that of age-matched healthy donors and was strongly correlated with circulating CD8+ T-cell counts.

The sequence links TRBV9 to TRBJ2-5, with no D gene named confidently. This sample comprised PBMCs, obtained after 12 months of ibrutinib treatment. This TCR was recovered from a human donor with chronic lymphocytic leukemia. The nucleotide sequence is given as TGTGCCAGCAGCGCGGAAAGACCCCACCAAGAGACCCAGTACTTC. The resulting protein is CASSAERPHQETQYF.